The 10 T cell receptor beta chains in this list originate from one sample, sequenced in a study of blood T cell repertoires in COVID-19. Sequencing used immunoSEQ multiplex PCR; TCRdb keeps in-frame clones, though not all of them. The repertoire holds some 230,000 clones, with approximately 84% as singletons. Sequenced material: peripheral blood. The receptors come from a man aged 35-49 years with acute or convalescent COVID-19.

This sequence joins TRBV30 and TRBJ1-6, with TRBD1 matching 7 bases. In germline, CDR1 is GTSNPN, CDR2 SVGIG (reference sequence). V lost 3 bases to trimming and J lost 7 bases; unmatched junction nucleotides: 6. This CDR3 contains 14 residues. The CDR3 DNA follows: TGTGCCTGGAGGGCGGGACAGAGAAATTCACCCCTCCACTTT. It specifies CAWRAGQRNSPLHF.

The rearrangement uses TRBV7-2 and TRBJ1-1, with D possibly matching TRBD1 (5 bases). The CDR3 contains 13 residues. CDR1 and CDR2 (germline): SGHTA, FQGNSA. Trimming removed 3 bases at V and 10 bases at J, with 15 bases between. This CDR3 is CASSFLRGGGAFF. In DNA form, the CDR3 reads TGTGCCAGCAGCTTCCTCCGGGGCGGGGGAGCTTTCTTT.

As to this clone: This specimen includes other DNA sequences encoding the same CDR3. J is TRBJ1-2 and V is TRBV9; D unclear. The CDR3 consists of 13 residues. The germline V and J ends were trimmed by 0 bases and 4 bases, with 7 bases remaining between them. CDR1 SGDLS and CDR2 YYNGEE come from the germline V gene. CDR3 sequence (DNA): TGTGCCAGCAGCGTAGTTGCCGGCTATGGCTACACCTTC. Encoded protein: CASSVVAGYGYTF.

The chain has TRBV27 and TRBJ1-2; TRBD1 aligns across 7 bases. Germline CDR1 reads MNHEY; CDR2 reads SMNVEV (reference sequence). Trimming took 4 bases from V and 2 from J; bases not matched to a gene: 1. CDR3 length: 13 amino acids. CDR3 residues: CASSSGQNYGYTF. The CDR3 DNA is TGTGCCAGCAGTTCGGGACAGAACTATGGCTACACCTTC.

The V gene is TRBV3-1 (or the pseudogene TRBV3-2), the J gene TRBJ2-4; 8 nucleotides align to TRBD1. V was clipped by 5 bases and J by 9 bases; unmatched bases: 3. Germline CDR1 and CDR2: LGHDT and YNNKEL (reference sequence). This CDR3 has 12 residues. In nucleotides, the CDR3 is TGTGCCAGCAGCGACAGGGGAGGCATTCAGTACTTC. Its protein product is CASSDRGGIQYF.

The sample holds one count of this clone. The rearrangement links TRBV3-1 (or the pseudogene TRBV3-2) to TRBJ2-7; 8 bases align to TRBD1. V lost 4 bases, J lost 5 bases, and 4 bases stayed unmatched. Per the germline V gene, CDR1 is LGHDT and CDR2 is YNNKEL (reference sequence). The CDR3 consists of 13 residues. This chain's CDR3 is CASSPEDRDEQYF. Written as DNA, the CDR3 is TGTGCCAGCAGCCCAGAGGACAGGGACGAGCAGTACTTC.

The CDR3 here is CASSVEPGSPLHF. The CDR3 DNA sequence: TGTGCCAGCAGCGTAGAACCGGGGTCACCCCTCCACTTT. The J gene is TRBJ1-6, the V gene TRBV9, with no clear D. Trimming removed 0 bases from V and 10 bases from J, with 8 bases in between. Germline CDR1 reads SGDLS; CDR2 reads YYNGEE. The CDR3 length is 13 residues. The complete variable domain, with remaining parts taken from reference TRBV9 and TRBJ1-6, reads DSGVTQTPKHLITATGQRVTLRCSPRSGDLSVYWYQQSLDQGLQFLIQYYNGEERAKGNILERFSAQQFPDLHSELNLSSLELGDSALYFCASSVEPGSPLHFGNGTRLTVT.

V usage is TRBV9 and J usage is TRBJ1-2, with D perhaps matching TRBD1 (5 bases). The CDR3 has 14 amino acids. The germline V and J ends were trimmed by 4 bases and 10 bases, with 20 bases remaining between them. Per germline, CDR1 SGDLS and CDR2 YYNGEE. This CDR3 is CASSYSQGQFVYTF. The CDR3 bases are TGTGCCAGCAGCTATAGCCAGGGTCAGTTTGTCTACACCTTC.

J is TRBJ1-1 and V is TRBV30, with D maybe TRBD1 (5 bases). With 7 bases removed from V and 0 bases from J, the gap between germline ends came to 12 bases. The CDR3 sequence is 13 residues long. Per germline, CDR1 GTSNPN and CDR2 SVGIG (reference sequence). The CDR3 DNA sequence: TGTGCCTCACGGACAACCATGAACACTGAAGCTTTCTTT. It encodes CASRTTMNTEAFF.

This clone was detected only a few times. V gene TRBV6-2 or TRBV6-3 combines with J gene TRBJ2-1; 10 bases map to TRBD2. This CDR3 has 15 residues. Trimming took 5 bases from V and 7 from J; bases not matched to a gene: 8. Germline values: CDR1 MNHEY, CDR2 SVGEGT. The CDR3 reads CASSTLAGGLNEQFF. In DNA, the CDR3 is TGTGCCAGCAGTACATTAGCGGGGGGTTTGAATGAGCAGTTCTTC.